The 11 T cell receptor beta chains reported below all come from one sample, sequenced in a study of blood T cells in healthy people across ages. A sample-barcoded 5' primer and a J-beta primer mix were used in a second PCR of roughly 6 to 12 cycles. TCRdb itself ran the 5' RACE reads through MiXCR, one entry per CDR3 protein. This table holds 1.4 million to 1.5 million distinct CDR3 sequences, around 42% found once. The sample consisted of blood. All receptors come from a woman aged 18-35 years in good health.

The chain is built from TRBV4-1 and TRBJ1-2; D gene unclear. V lost 1 base and J 6 bases, leaving 12 bases between the germline ends. This CDR3 region has 14 residues. Germline V CDR1 and CDR2: MGHRA, YSYEKL. CDR3 in amino acids: CASSQVAQMHGYTF. In DNA, the CDR3 is TGCGCCAGCAGCCAAGTTGCACAGATGCATGGCTACACCTTC.

This clonotype was found once. One junction end does not reproduce the germline sequence, and a read error may be involved. The chain has TRBV7-2 and TRBJ2-1; D is ambiguous. Germline assignment: CDR1 SGHTA and CDR2 FQGNSA. CDR3 size: 14 residues. CDR3: CACSTLVQYNEQFF. CDR3 nucleotide sequence: TGTGCCTGCAGCACCCTAGTGCAATACAATGAGCAGTTCTTC.

The rearrangement uses TRBV29-1 and TRBJ2-3; 10 bases map to TRBD1. The CDR3 has 17 residues. In germline, CDR1 is SQVTM, CDR2 ANQGSEA. Trimming at V came to 1 base and at J to 5 bases, leaving 12 bases not matched to a gene. The CDR3 protein is CSVEGLTGGNGLDTQYF. The CDR3 DNA sequence: TGCAGCGTTGAAGGGTTGACAGGGGGCAATGGGTTAGATACGCAGTATTTT.

The genes are TRBV30 and TRBJ2-1; 11 bases agree with TRBD2. This CDR3 has 20 residues. Losses at the gene ends were 3 bases for V and 6 bases for J; bases not matched to a gene: 22. The germline V gene has CDR1 GTSNPN and CDR2 SVGIG (reference sequence). CDR3 nucleotides: TGTGCCTGGAGCAACCCCGGGGGTAGCGGGAGGGCCGGGGAAATCAATGAGCAGTTCTTC. Translated, it gives CAWSNPGGSGRAGEINEQFF.

This clonotype was counted between two and nine times. The V and J genes are TRBV13 and TRBJ2-2; the match to TRBD1 covers 10 bases. CDR3 size: 17 residues. Germline V gene sequence: CDR1 PRHDT, CDR2 FYEKMQ (reference sequence). Unmatched junction bases numbered 6, after V lost 5 bases and J lost 0 bases. The DNA of the CDR3 is TGTGCCAGCAGCACCCGACAGGGGGCTGCGAACACCGGGGAGCTGTTTTTT. Amino acids: CASSTRQGAANTGELFF.

The rearrangement uses TRBV6-1 and TRBJ1-1; 7 nucleotides align to TRBD1. Trimming took 11 bases from V and 3 from J; bases not matched to a gene: 6. The CDR3 runs 12 residues. CDR1 MNHNS and CDR2 SASEGT come from the germline V gene. CDR3 in amino acids: CAGETGHTEAFF. CDR3 nucleotide sequence: TGTGCCGGCGAGACAGGGCACACTGAAGCTTTCTTT.

This chain joins TRBV6-5 and TRBJ2-1, with D possibly matching TRBD1 (5 bases). The CDR3 length is 13 residues. V lost 2 bases and J lost 6, with 8 bases in between. Germline lookup yields CDR1 MNHEY and CDR2 SVGAGI. CDR3 nucleotides: TGTGCCAGCAGTTACGGGGCAGTCAATGAGCAGTTCTTC. It codes for CASSYGAVNEQFF.

This clonotype was seen a handful of times. The rearrangement links TRBV27 to TRBJ2-7; possible D gene TRBD2, 5 bases. Germline values: CDR1 MNHEY, CDR2 SMNVEV (reference sequence). V lost 4 bases and J lost 4, with 17 bases in between. The CDR3 is 15 amino acids. The CDR3 DNA is TGTGCCAGCAGTTCCCCGGTAGCGAAACCTTACGAGCAGTACTTC. Amino acids: CASSSPVAKPYEQYF.

This clonotype came up a few times. This chain uses TRBV4-1 with TRBJ1-5; 8 bases fit TRBD1. This CDR3 is built from 17 residues. CDR1 and CDR2 (germline): MGHRA, YSYEKL. V shed 4 bases, J shed 9 bases, and the junction held 17 bases outside the gene matches. DNA of the CDR3: TGCGCCAGCAGCCCGTCTCCGGGACAGGCACTTGGTGTGCCCCAGCATTTT. It codes for CASSPSPGQALGVPQHF.

This clonotype was observed a few times. The rearrangement uses TRBV29-1 and TRBJ2-7, with 7 bases fitting TRBD2. Germline CDR1 and CDR2: SQVTM and ANQGSEA. This CDR3 has 13 residues. The ends lost 6 bases at V and 2 bases at J; junction bases unmatched: 7. The CDR3 nucleotides read TGCAGCGTGGTGGGGCGGGAGCCCTACGAGCAGTACTTC. Its protein is CSVVGREPYEQYF.

This clonotype was observed a few times. The chain recombines TRBV12-3 or TRBV12-4 with TRBJ2-1; D gene unclear. The CDR3 is 15 residues long. The V gene lost 4 bases and the J gene lost 1 base, with 11 bases spanning the gap. This CDR3 is CASSSDHRSYNEQFF. CDR3 bases: TGTGCCAGCAGTTCCGACCACCGGTCCTACAATGAGCAGTTCTTC.